This T cell receptor beta chain was observed in a study of cytomegalovirus exposure and HLA in healthy donors. The study's findings and limits: Cytomegalovirus status was reportedly diagnosed by the classifier with high specificity and sensitivity.

As regards this clone: Its cognate antigen is unknown.

The V gene lost 3 bases and the J gene lost 6 bases, with 4 bases spanning the gap. CDR1 and CDR2 (germline): SGDLS, YYNGEE. The CDR3 consists of 11 residues. This PCR relied on a set of 60 Vbeta primers and 13 Jbeta primers. Libraries were prepared by immunoSEQ multiplex PCR; TCRdb keeps only in-frame clonotypes and omits some of them. The sample carries 150,000 to 200,000 clones, about 81% recorded once. The TCR comes from a woman between 18 and 30 years old in good health and CMV-seropositive. The source material was PBMCs. The chain recombines TRBV9 with TRBJ1-3; D ambiguous. This CDR3 reads CASSGENTIYF. As DNA, the CDR3 is TGTGCCAGCAGCGGCGAAAACACCATATATTTT. The full variable domain, in which reference TRBV9 and TRBJ1-3 provide the parts outside the CDR3, is DSGVTQTPKHLITATGQRVTLRCSPRSGDLSVYWYQQSLDQGLQFLIQYYNGEERAKGNILERFSAQQFPDLHSELNLSSLELGDSALYFCASSGENTIYFGEGSWLTVV.